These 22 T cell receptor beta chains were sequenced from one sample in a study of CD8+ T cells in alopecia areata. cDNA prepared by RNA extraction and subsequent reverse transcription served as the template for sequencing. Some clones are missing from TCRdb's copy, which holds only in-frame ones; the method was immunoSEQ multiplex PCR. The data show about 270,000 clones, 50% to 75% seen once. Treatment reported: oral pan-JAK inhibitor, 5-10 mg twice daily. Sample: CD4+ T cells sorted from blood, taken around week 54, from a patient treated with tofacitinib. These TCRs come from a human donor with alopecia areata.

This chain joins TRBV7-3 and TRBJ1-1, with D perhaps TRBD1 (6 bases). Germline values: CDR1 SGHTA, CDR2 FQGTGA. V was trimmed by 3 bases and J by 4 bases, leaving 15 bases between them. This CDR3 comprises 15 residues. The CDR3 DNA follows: TGTGCCAGCAGCTTGGGGGGCTTGAGGAGCACTGAAGCTTTCTTT. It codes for CASSLGGLRSTEAFF.

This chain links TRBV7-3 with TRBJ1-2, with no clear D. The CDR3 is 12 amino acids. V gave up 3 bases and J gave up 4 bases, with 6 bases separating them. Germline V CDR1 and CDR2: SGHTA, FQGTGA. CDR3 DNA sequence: TGTGCCAGCAGCTTCGACCTCTATGGCTACACCTTC. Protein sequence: CASSFDLYGYTF.

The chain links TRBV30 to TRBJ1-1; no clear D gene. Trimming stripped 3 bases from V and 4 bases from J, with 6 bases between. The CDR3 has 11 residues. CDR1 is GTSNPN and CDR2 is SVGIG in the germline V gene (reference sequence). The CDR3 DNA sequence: TGTGCCTGGAGAAGTATCACTGAAGCTTTCTTT. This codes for CAWRSITEAFF.

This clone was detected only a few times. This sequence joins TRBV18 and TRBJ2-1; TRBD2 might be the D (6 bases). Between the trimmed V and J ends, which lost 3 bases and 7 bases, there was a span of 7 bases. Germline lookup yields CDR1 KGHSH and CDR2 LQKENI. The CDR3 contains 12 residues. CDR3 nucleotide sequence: TGTGCCAGCTCACCGGGGGGTAATGAGCAGTTCTTC. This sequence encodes CASSPGGNEQFF.

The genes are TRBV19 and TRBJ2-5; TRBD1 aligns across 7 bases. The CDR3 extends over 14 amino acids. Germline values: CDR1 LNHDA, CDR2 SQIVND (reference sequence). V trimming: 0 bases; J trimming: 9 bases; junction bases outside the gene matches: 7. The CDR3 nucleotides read TGTGCCAGTAGTATAGATCCCCCTACAGGGGCCCAGTACTTC. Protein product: CASSIDPPTGAQYF.

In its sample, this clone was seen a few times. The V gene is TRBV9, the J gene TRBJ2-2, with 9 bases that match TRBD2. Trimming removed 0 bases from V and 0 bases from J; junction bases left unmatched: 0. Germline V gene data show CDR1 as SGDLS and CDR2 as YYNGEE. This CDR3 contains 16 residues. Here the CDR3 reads CASSVVAGANTGELFF. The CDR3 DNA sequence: TGTGCCAGCAGCGTAGTAGCGGGGGCGAACACCGGGGAGCTGTTTTTT.

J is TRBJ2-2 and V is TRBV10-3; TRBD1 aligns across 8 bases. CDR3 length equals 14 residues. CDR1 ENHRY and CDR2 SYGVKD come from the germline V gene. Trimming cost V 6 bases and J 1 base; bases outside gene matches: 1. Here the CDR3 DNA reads TGTGCCATCAGAGGACAGGGGAACACCGGGGAGCTGTTTTTT. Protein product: CAIRGQGNTGELFF.

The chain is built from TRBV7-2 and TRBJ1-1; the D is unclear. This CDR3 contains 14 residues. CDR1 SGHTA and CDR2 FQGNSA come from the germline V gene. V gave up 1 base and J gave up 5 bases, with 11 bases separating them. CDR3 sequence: CASSLVLPLTEAFF. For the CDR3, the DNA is TGTGCCAGCAGCTTAGTACTCCCCCTTACTGAAGCTTTCTTT.

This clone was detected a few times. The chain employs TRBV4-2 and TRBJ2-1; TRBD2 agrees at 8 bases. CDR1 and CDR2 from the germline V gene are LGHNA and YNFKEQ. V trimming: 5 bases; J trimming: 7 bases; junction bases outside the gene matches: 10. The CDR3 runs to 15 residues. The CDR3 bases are TGTGCCAGCAGCGACCCAGGCGGGACTAGGAATGAGCAGTTCTTC. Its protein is CASSDPGGTRNEQFF.

CDR3 loop: CASSLIRRGTEAFF. The CDR3, as DNA: TGCGCCAGCAGCTTGATACGGAGGGGCACTGAAGCTTTCTTT. The chain employs TRBV5-1 and TRBJ1-1; a weak D match, TRBD1 (5 bases). Trimming pared 1 base from V and 4 bases from J, leaving 11 bases between. Germline CDR1 reads SGHRS; CDR2 reads YFSETQ. This CDR3 is built from 14 residues. Looking up the rest from reference TRBV5-1 and TRBJ1-1 gives the full variable domain: KAGVTQTPRYLIKTRGQQVTLSCSPISGHRSVSWYQQTPGQGLQFLFEYFSETQRNKGNFPGRFSGRQFSNSRSEMNVSTLELGDSALYLCASSLIRRGTEAFFGQGTRLTVV.

The CDR3: CSVRRGNTEAFF. CDR3 in DNA: TGCAGCGTCCGAAGGGGGAACACTGAAGCTTTCTTT. This sequence joins TRBV29-1 and TRBJ1-1; possible D gene TRBD1, 5 bases. Germline values: CDR1 SQVTM, CDR2 ANQGSEA. Trimming stripped 6 bases from V and 1 base from J, with 9 bases between. This CDR3 has 12 amino acids.

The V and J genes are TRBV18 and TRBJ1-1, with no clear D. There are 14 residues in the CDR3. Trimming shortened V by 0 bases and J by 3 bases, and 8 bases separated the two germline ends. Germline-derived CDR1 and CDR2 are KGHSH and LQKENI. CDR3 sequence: CASSPPLGDTEAFF. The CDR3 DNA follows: TGTGCCAGCTCACCACCCCTTGGGGACACTGAAGCTTTCTTT.

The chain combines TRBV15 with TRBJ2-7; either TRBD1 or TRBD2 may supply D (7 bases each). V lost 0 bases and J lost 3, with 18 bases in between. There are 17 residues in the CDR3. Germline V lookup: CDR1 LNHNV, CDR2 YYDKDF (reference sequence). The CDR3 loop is CATSRDMWPGGDYEQYF. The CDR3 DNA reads TGTGCCACCAGCAGAGATATGTGGCCAGGGGGGGACTACGAGCAGTACTTC.

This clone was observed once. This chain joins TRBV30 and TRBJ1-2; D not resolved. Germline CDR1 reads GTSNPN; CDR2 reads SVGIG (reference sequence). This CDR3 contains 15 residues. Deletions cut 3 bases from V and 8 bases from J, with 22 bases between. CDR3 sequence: CAWRKDLRAPRGYTF. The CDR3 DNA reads TGTGCCTGGAGAAAGGACCTTAGGGCCCCTAGGGGCTACACCTTC.

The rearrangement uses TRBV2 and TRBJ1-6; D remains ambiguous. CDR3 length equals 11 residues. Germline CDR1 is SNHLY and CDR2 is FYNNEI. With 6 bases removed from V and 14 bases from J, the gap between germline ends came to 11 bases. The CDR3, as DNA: TGTGCCAGCAGGCTTAATTCGGCCCTCCACTTT. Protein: CASRLNSALHF.

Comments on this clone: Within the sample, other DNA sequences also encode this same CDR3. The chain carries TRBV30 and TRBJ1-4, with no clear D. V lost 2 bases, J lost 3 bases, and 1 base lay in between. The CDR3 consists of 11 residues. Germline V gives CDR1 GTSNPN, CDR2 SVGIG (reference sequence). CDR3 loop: CAWSSNEKLFF. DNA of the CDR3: TGTGCCTGGAGTTCTAATGAAAAACTGTTTTTT.

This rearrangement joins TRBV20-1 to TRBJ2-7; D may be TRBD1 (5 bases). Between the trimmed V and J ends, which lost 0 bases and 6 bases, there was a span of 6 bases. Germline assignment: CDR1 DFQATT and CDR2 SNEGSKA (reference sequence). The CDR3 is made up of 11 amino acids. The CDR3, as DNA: TGCAGTGCTAGAGAGGGGCGCGAGCAGTACTTC. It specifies CSAREGREQYF.

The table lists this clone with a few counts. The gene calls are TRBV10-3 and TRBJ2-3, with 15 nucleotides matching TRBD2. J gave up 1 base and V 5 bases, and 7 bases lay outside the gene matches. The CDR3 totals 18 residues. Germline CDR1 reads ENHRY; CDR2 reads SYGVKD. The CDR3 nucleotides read TGTGCCATCAGTACCGGACTAGCGGGGGGGCCTGGCACAGATACGCAGTATTTT. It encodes CAISTGLAGGPGTDTQYF.

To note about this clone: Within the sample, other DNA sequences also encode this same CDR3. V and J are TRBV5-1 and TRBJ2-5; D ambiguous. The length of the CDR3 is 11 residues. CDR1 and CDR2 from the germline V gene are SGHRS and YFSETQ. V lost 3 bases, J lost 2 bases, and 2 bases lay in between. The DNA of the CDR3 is TGCGCCAGCAGCTCACAAGAGACCCAGTACTTC. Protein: CASSSQETQYF.

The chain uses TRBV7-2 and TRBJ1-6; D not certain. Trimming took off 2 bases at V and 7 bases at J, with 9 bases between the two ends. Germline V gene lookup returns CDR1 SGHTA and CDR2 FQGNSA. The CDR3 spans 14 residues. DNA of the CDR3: TGTGCCAGCAGCTTAACAGCGCTCAATTCACCCCTCCACTTT. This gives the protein CASSLTALNSPLHF.

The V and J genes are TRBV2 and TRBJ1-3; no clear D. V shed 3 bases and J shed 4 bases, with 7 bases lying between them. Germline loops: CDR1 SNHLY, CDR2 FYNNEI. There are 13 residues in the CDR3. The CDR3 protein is CASSDGVGNTIYF. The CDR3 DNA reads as TGTGCCAGCAGTGATGGGGTGGGAAACACCATATATTTT.

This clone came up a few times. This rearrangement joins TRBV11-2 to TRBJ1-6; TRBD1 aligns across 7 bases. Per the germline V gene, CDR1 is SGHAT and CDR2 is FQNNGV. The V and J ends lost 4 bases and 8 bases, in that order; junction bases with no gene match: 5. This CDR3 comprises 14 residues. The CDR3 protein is CASSSQGGYSPLHF. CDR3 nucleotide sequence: TGTGCCAGCAGCTCTCAGGGGGGGTATTCACCCCTCCACTTT.